These 16 T cell receptor beta chains originate from one sample sequenced in a study of cytomegalovirus exposure and HLA in healthy donors. In the PCR, 60 Vbeta and 13 Jbeta primers were used. Sequenced by immunoSEQ multiplex PCR; TCRdb stores in-frame clones only, minus some. The sample holds 120,000 to 150,000 clones, 76% seen once. Sample: PBMCs. These receptors were obtained from a young man in good health and CMV-seronegative.

The chain links TRBV27 to TRBJ2-2; the D is unclear. V was trimmed by 6 bases and J by 5 bases, leaving 7 bases between them. CDR1 MNHEY and CDR2 SMNVEV come from the germline V gene (reference sequence). The CDR3 spans 12 residues. CDR3 nucleotides: TGTGCCAGCAGGCAACAGACCGGGGAGCTGTTTTTT. Translating gives CASRQQTGELFF.

V is TRBV28 and J is TRBJ2-5, with 8 positions matching TRBD2. CDR3 length: 15 amino acids. The germline gives CDR1 MDHEN, CDR2 SYDVKM. V shed 5 bases and J 5 bases; nucleotides not matched to a gene: 10. The DNA for the CDR3 is TGTGCCAGCAGTCTAGTGGGACTAGTAACGGAGACCCAGTACTTC. Residues: CASSLVGLVTETQYF.

The chain links TRBV5-1 to TRBJ1-1; D ambiguous. The length of the CDR3 is 14 residues. The V and J ends lost 0 bases and 0 bases respectively, with 6 bases between them. Germline V gene lookup returns CDR1 SGHRS and CDR2 YFSETQ. The CDR3: CASSLGVMNTEAFF. DNA for the CDR3: TGCGCCAGCAGCTTGGGTGTTATGAACACTGAAGCTTTCTTT.

The genes are TRBV6-1 and TRBJ1-1; the D is unclear. This CDR3 has 12 amino acids. CDR1 is MNHNS and CDR2 is SASEGT in the germline V gene. V was shortened by 3 bases and J by 1 base, with 3 bases between the two germline ends. CDR3 sequence reads: CASSDRNTEAFF. DNA for the CDR3: TGTGCCAGCAGTGACAGGAACACTGAAGCTTTCTTT.

For the CDR3, the DNA is TGTGCCAGCAGTGGACCTAGGGGGGGAAAAAACATTCAGTACTTC. It translates to CASSGPRGGKNIQYF. The chain joins TRBV6-5 to TRBJ2-4; D might be TRBD2 (7 bases). V shed 5 bases and J shed 4 bases, with 15 bases lying between them. CDR1 and CDR2 (germline): MNHEY, SVGAGI. The length of the CDR3 is 15 residues.

The chain uses TRBV18 and TRBJ1-1; a weak D match, TRBD1 (5 bases). V lost 0 bases and J 4 bases, leaving 12 bases between the germline ends. Looked up from germline, CDR1 is KGHSH and CDR2 is LQKENI. This CDR3 contains 15 residues. In DNA, the CDR3 is TGTGCCAGCTCACCACCGGTGGGGGGAGCCACTGAAGCTTTCTTT. Protein product: CASSPPVGGATEAFF.

The chain combines TRBV6-6 with TRBJ2-1; 9 nucleotides line up with TRBD1. Unmatched junction bases numbered 15, after V lost 5 bases and J lost 10 bases. CDR3 length: 16 residues. Germline CDR1 is MNHNY and CDR2 is SVGAGI (reference sequence). CDR3 region: CASSGSGTGIVGEQFF. In DNA form, the CDR3 reads TGTGCCAGCAGTGGCTCCGGGACAGGGATTGTCGGCGAGCAGTTCTTC.

Here the CDR3 DNA reads TGCGCCAGCAGCCAAGTGGGAGGGCTCCATCAGCCCCAGCATTTT. This codes for CASSQVGGLHQPQHF. The chain joins TRBV4-1 to TRBJ1-5; D is ambiguous. The germline V gene has CDR1 MGHRA and CDR2 YSYEKL. The V end was cut by 1 base, the J end by 5 bases, with 12 bases between. The CDR3 spans 15 residues.

This clone was counted between two and nine times. V usage is TRBV6-1 and J usage is TRBJ1-4; tentative D call: TRBD1 (5 bases). Per germline, CDR1 MNHNS and CDR2 SASEGT. This CDR3 has 13 residues. With 11 bases removed from V and 17 bases from J, the gap between germline ends came to 27 bases. The CDR3 loop is CASQGSTPTLRFF. CDR3 sequence (DNA): TGTGCCTCGCAGGGTAGCACCCCTACCTTACGTTTTTTT.

The rearrangement joins TRBV6-1 to TRBJ1-4; TRBD1 might be the D (6 bases). CDR1 MNHNS and CDR2 SASEGT come from the germline V gene. Trimming left V 4 bases short and J 3 bases short, with 12 bases between. This CDR3 comprises 15 residues. CDR3 region: CASSGTRGSNEKLFF. The CDR3 DNA sequence: TGTGCCAGCAGTGGAACCAGGGGATCTAATGAAAAACTGTTTTTT.

For the CDR3, the DNA is TGTGCCAGCAGTGCAAACAACCGGGAGCTGTTTTTT. Its protein is CASSANNRELFF. The chain links TRBV2 to TRBJ2-2; D not certain. The CDR3 sequence is 12 residues long. Germline CDR1 is SNHLY and CDR2 is FYNNEI. Trimming took 4 bases from V and 9 from J, leaving 9 bases between them.

The genes are TRBV28 and TRBJ2-7, with a possible D match to TRBD1 (7 bases). V dropped 8 bases and J dropped 2 bases, with 16 bases sitting between them. CDR3 length: 14 residues. Germline CDR1 is MDHEN and CDR2 is SYDVKM. The CDR3 here is CASGGGTVPYEQYF. CDR3 DNA: TGTGCCAGCGGAGGAGGGACAGTCCCCTACGAGCAGTACTTC.

The chain joins TRBV10-1 to TRBJ2-2; D possibly corresponds to TRBD2 (5 bases). The V gene lost 8 bases and the J gene lost 5 bases, with 12 bases spanning the gap. From germline, CDR1 is WNHNN and CDR2 SYGVQD (reference sequence). The CDR3 has 13 residues. In DNA, the CDR3 is TGCGCCAGCCAGCTAGAGGGAACCGGGGAGCTGTTTTTT. Translation: CASQLEGTGELFF.

V is TRBV11-3 and J is TRBJ2-5, with TRBD1 identical over 8 bases. The J segment lost 4 bases and the V segment lost 3 bases, leaving 7 bases of the junction unmatched. In germline, CDR1 is SGHNT, CDR2 YENEEA. The CDR3 is made up of 15 amino acids. CDR3 in DNA: TGTGCCAGCAGCTTGAACAGGGGGTCTGGAGAGACCCAGTACTTC. This gives the protein CASSLNRGSGETQYF.

The chain employs TRBV7-8 and TRBJ1-4; a weak D match, TRBD1 (6 bases). The length of the CDR3 is 14 residues. CDR1 and CDR2 (germline): SGHVS, FQNEAQ. V was shortened by 8 bases and J by 3 bases, with 13 bases between the two germline ends. CDR3: CASCRGAPNEKLFF. DNA for the CDR3: TGTGCCAGCTGCCGGGGGGCGCCTAATGAAAAACTGTTTTTT.

This clone came up a few times. The genes are TRBV9 and TRBJ2-2, with 8 bases fitting TRBD1. After removal of 4 bases from V and 5 bases from J, the junction contained 10 bases not matched to a gene. Germline V lookup: CDR1 SGDLS, CDR2 YYNGEE. There are 16 residues in the CDR3. DNA for the CDR3: TGTGCCAGCAGCACGCGGACAGGGATTAGGACCGGGGAGCTGTTTTTT. It encodes CASSTRTGIRTGELFF.